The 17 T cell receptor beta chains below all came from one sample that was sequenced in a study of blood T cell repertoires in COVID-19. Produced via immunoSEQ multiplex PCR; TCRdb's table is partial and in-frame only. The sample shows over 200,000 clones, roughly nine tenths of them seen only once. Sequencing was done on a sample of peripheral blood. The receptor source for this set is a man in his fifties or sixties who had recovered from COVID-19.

The CDR3 sequence is CASSRDRGLSNTGELFF. The CDR3 region has the DNA TGTGCCAGCAGTCGGGACAGGGGGCTCTCGAACACCGGGGAGCTGTTTTTT. The chain combines TRBV2 with TRBJ2-2; 12 nucleotides agree with TRBD1. CDR3 length equals 17 residues. Germline CDR1 and CDR2: SNHLY and FYNNEI. Trimming removed 5 bases from V and 0 bases from J; junction bases left unmatched: 4.

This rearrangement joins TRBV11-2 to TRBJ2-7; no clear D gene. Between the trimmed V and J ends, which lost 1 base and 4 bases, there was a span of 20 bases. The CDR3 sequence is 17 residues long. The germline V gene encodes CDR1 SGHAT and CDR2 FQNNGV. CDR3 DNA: TGTGCCAGCAGCTTAGCCCCGCCGGGTTCGGGTTTGTACGAGCAGTACTTC. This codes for CASSLAPPGSGLYEQYF.

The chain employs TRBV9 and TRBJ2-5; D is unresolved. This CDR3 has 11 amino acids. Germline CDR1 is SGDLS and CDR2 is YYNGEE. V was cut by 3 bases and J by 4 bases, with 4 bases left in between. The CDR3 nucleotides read TGTGCCAGCAGCGCCGGAGAGACCCAGTACTTC. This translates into CASSAGETQYF.

The CDR3 region is CASSPGTGDLKTQYF. The CDR3 DNA follows: TGTGCCAGCTCGCCCGGGACAGGGGATTTAAAGACCCAGTACTTC. The chain joins TRBV18 to TRBJ2-5, with 10 nucleotides matching TRBD1. Germline loops: CDR1 KGHSH, CDR2 LQKENI. The ends lost 6 bases at V and 6 bases at J; junction bases unmatched: 10. This CDR3 contains 15 residues.

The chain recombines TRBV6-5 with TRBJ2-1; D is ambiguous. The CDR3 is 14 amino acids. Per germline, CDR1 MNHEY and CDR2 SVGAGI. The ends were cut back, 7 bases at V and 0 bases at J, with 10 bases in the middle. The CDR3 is CASTRQSSYNEQFF. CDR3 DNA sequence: TGTGCCAGCACGCGGCAAAGCTCCTACAATGAGCAGTTCTTC.

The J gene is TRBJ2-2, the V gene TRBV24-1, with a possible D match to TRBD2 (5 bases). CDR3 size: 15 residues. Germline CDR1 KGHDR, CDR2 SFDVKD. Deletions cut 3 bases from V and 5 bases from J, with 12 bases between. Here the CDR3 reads CATSDPEDGTGELFF. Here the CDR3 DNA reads TGTGCCACCAGTGATCCGGAGGACGGGACCGGGGAGCTGTTTTTT.

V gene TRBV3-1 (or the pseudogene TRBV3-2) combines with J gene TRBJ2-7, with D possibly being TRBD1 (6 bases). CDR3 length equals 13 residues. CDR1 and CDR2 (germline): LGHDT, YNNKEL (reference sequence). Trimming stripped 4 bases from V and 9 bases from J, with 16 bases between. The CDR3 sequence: CASSLLSTGRQYF. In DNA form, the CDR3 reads TGTGCCAGCAGCCTATTATCGACAGGTCGGCAGTACTTC.

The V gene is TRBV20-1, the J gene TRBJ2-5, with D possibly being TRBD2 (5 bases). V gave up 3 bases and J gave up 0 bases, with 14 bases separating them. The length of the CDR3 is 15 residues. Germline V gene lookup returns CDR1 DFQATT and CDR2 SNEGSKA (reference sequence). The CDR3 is CSASTGKWYQETQYF. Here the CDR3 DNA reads TGCAGTGCTAGTACGGGGAAATGGTACCAAGAGACCCAGTACTTC.

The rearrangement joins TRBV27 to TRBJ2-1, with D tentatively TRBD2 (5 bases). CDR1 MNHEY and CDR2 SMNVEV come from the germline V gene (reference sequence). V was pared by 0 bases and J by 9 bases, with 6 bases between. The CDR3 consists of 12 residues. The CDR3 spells CASSLSGGEQFF. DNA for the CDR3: TGTGCCAGCAGTTTATCAGGAGGTGAGCAGTTCTTC.

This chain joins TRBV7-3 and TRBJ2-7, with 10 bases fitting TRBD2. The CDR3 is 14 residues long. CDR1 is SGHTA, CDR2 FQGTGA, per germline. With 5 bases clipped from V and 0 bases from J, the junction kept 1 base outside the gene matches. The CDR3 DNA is TGTGCCAGCAGCCCTAGCGGGGGCTCCTACGAGCAGTACTTC. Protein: CASSPSGGSYEQYF.

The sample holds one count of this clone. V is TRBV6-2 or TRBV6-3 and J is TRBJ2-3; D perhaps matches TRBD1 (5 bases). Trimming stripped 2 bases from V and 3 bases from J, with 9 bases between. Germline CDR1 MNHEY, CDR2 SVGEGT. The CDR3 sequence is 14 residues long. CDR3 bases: TGTGCCAGCAGTTACATCGCAGGGACAGATACGCAGTATTTT. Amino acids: CASSYIAGTDTQYF.

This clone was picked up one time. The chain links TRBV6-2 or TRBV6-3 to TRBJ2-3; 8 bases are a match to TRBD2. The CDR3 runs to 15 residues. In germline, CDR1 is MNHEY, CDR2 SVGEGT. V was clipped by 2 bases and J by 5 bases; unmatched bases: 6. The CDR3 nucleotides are TGTGCCAGCAGTTACGGGGCGGCGGGAGGAGATACGCAGTATTTT. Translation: CASSYGAAGGDTQYF.

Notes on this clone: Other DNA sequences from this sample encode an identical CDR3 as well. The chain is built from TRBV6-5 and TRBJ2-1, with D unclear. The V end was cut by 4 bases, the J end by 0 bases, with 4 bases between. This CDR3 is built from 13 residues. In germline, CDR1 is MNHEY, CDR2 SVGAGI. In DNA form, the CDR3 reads TGTGCCAGCAGTTCAGGCTCCTACAATGAGCAGTTCTTC. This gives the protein CASSSGSYNEQFF.

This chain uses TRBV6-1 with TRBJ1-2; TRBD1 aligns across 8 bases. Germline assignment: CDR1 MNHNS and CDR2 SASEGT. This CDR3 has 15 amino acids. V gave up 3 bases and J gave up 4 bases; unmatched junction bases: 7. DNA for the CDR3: TGTGCCAGCAGTGAGGCGGGACAGGCCTTCTATGGCTACACCTTC. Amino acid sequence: CASSEAGQAFYGYTF.

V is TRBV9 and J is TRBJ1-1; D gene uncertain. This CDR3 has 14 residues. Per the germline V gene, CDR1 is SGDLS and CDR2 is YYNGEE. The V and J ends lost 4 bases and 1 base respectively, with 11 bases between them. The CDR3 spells CASSPRRANTEAFF. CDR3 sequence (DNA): TGTGCCAGCAGCCCCCGGAGGGCGAACACTGAAGCTTTCTTT.

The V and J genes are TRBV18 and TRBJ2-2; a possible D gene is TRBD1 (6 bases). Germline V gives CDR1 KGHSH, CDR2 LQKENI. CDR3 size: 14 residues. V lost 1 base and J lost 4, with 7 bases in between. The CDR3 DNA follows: TGTGCCAGCTCACCACGAGGGGGCACCGGGGAGCTGTTTTTT. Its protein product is CASSPRGGTGELFF.

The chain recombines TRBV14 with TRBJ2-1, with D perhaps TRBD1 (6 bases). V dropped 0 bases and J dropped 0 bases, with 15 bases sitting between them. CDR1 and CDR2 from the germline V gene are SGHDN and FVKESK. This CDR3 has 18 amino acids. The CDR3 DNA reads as TGTGCCAGCAGCCAAGATAGGTCGGCGGACAGCTCCTACAATGAGCAGTTCTTC. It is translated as CASSQDRSADSSYNEQFF.